This T cell receptor beta chain was retrieved from a study of T cells after posttransplantation cyclophosphamide. Study-level points and caveats: Later post-transplant blood repertoires were often dominated by donor CD8+ memory clones.

Regarding this clone: Its specificity is not known.

The assay was immunoSEQ multiplex PCR, and TCRdb's table has in-frame clones only and misses some. The table has about 14,000 clones, roughly 72% seen once. The CDR3 is made up of 13 amino acids. V lost 8 bases to trimming and J lost 8 bases, with 18 bases between them. Per germline, CDR1 KGHSH and CDR2 LQKENI. The clonotype originates from a man aged 50 to 59. Sequenced: memory CD4+ T cells sorted from PBMCs. This chain connects TRBV18 to TRBJ1-2, with D hard to call. CDR3 in DNA: TGTGCCAGCCGACCCCGGGAAGAATACGGCTACACCTTC. This gives the protein CASRPREEYGYTF.